These 6 T cell receptor beta chains share one sample of origin, sequenced in a study of cytomegalovirus exposure and HLA in healthy donors. In the PCR, 60 Vbeta and 13 Jbeta primers were used. The table came from immunoSEQ multiplex PCR; TCRdb's copy has only in-frame clones and leaves some out. The sample yields 200,000 or so clones, around four fifths seen once. Sequenced material: PBMCs. The receptors were gathered from a man in his fifties or sixties in good health and CMV-seronegative.

V and J are TRBV30 and TRBJ2-1; TRBD1 is a possible D gene (6 bases). Trimming took 5 bases from V and 0 from J, leaving 17 bases between them. CDR1 and CDR2 (germline): GTSNPN, SVGIG (reference sequence). The CDR3 length is 16 residues. CDR3 loop: CAWLERGKSSYNEQFF. For the CDR3, the DNA is TGTGCCTGGTTGGAGAGGGGGAAGAGCTCCTACAATGAGCAGTTCTTC.

The chain links TRBV6-1 to TRBJ2-5, with 11 bases identical to TRBD2. Looked up from germline, CDR1 is MNHNS and CDR2 is SASEGT. The CDR3 loop spans 17 amino acids. After removal of 2 bases from V and 5 bases from J, the junction contained 10 bases not matched to a gene. The CDR3 protein is CASSEFVTSGSRETQYF. In nucleotides, the CDR3 is TGTGCCAGCAGTGAATTCGTAACTAGCGGGAGTCGGGAGACCCAGTACTTC.

V gene TRBV6-5 combines with J gene TRBJ2-1; 10 nucleotides line up with TRBD2. The CDR3 is 14 amino acids. The germline CDR1 and CDR2 sequences are MNHEY and SVGAGI. The V segment lost 5 bases and the J segment 9 bases; nucleotides outside the gene matches: 7. CDR3 in DNA: TGTGCCAGCAGTGGGGCTAGCGGGAGCGGTGAGCAGTTCTTC. This codes for CASSGASGSGEQFF.

J is TRBJ1-1 and V is TRBV28, with 11 bases matching TRBD1. In germline, CDR1 is MDHEN, CDR2 SYDVKM. V was clipped by 6 bases and J by 11 bases; unmatched bases: 11. The CDR3 is made up of 14 amino acids. The CDR3 loop is CASSPGQGGWWAFF. The DNA of the CDR3 is TGTGCCAGCAGCCCGGGACAGGGGGGCTGGTGGGCTTTCTTT.

The chain employs TRBV6-1 and TRBJ2-2; D might be TRBD1 (6 bases). The CDR3 is made up of 15 amino acids. Germline V lookup: CDR1 MNHNS, CDR2 SASEGT. V was clipped by 3 bases and J by 0 bases, with 8 bases between them. This CDR3 reads CASSEGHPNTGELFF. The CDR3 DNA reads as TGTGCCAGCAGTGAGGGACACCCGAACACCGGGGAGCTGTTTTTT.

The chain has TRBV13 and TRBJ2-7, with 9 bases that match TRBD1. CDR1 is PRHDT and CDR2 is FYEKMQ in the germline V gene (reference sequence). J gave up 6 bases and V 5 bases, and 5 bases lay outside the gene matches. This CDR3 contains 13 residues. Written as DNA, the CDR3 is TGTGCCAGCAGCCCCGGACAGGGGTTCGAGCAGTACTTC. Its protein is CASSPGQGFEQYF. The full variable domain, with the rest looked up from reference TRBV13 and TRBJ2-7, is AAGVIQSPRHLIKEKRETATLKCYPIPRHDTVYWYQQGPGQDPQFLISFYEKMQSDKGSIPDRFSAQQFSDYHSELNMSSLELGDSALYFCASSPGQGFEQYFGPGTRLTVT.